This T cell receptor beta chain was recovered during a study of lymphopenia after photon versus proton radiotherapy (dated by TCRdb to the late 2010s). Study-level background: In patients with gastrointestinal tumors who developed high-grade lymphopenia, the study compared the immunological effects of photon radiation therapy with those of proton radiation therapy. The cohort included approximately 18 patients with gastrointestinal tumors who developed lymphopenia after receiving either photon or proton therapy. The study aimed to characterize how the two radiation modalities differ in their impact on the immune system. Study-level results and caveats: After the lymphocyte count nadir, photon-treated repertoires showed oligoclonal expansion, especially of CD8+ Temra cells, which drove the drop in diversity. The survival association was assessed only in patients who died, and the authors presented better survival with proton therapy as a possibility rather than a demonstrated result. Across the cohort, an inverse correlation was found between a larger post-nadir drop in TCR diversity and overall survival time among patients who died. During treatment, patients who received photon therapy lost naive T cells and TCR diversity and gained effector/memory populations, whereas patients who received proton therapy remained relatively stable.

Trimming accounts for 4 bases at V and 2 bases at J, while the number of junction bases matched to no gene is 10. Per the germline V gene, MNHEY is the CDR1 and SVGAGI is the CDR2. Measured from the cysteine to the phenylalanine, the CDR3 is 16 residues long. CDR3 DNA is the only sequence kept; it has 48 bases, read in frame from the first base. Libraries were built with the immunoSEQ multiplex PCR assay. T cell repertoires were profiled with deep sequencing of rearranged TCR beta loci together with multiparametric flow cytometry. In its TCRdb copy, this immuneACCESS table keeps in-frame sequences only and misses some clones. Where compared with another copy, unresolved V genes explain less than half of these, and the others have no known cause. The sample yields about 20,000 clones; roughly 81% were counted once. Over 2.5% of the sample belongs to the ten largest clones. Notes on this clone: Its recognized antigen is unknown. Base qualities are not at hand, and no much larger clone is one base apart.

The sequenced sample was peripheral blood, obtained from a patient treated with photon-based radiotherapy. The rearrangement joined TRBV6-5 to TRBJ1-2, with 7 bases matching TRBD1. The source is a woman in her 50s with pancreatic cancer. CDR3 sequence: CASSFITTGQNYGYTF. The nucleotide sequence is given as TGTGCCAGCAGTTTCATTACGACAGGGCAGAACTATGGCTACACCTTC.